The sequence of this T cell receptor beta chain was determined in a study of technical replicates of blood from a few donors. Libraries were prepared by immunoSEQ multiplex PCR; TCRdb keeps only in-frame clonotypes and omits some of them. This sample has 55,000 to 75,000 clones, with more than 70% found just once. Material for sequencing was PBMCs. This clonotype was obtained from a human donor in good health. Some clones in this sample may be carry-over from other donors' samples.

CDR3 DNA: TGTGCCAGCAGCCCGGGTAGCGGGAGGGAGAACTACGAGCAGTACTTC. This sequence encodes CASSPGSGRENYEQYF. The chain employs TRBV5-4 and TRBJ2-7; TRBD2 matches at 11 bases. Germline lookup yields CDR1 SGHNT and CDR2 YYREEE (reference sequence). J gave up 3 bases and V 4 bases, and 9 bases lay outside the gene matches. CDR3 size: 16 residues.